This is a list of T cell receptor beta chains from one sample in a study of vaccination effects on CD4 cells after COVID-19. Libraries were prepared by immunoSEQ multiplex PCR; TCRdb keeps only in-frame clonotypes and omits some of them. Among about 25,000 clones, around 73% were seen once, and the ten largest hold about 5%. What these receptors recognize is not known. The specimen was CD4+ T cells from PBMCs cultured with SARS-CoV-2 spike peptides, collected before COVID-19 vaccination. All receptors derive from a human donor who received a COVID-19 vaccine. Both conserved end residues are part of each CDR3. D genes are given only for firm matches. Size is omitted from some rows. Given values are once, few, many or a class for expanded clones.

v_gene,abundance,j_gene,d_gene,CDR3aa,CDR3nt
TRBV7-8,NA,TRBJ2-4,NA,CASSRSRAKNIQYF,TGTGCCAGCAGCAGATCCAGAGCCAAAAACATTCAGTACTTC
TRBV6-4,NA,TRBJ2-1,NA,CASSPGRYNEQFF,TGTGCCAGCAGTCCCGGACGGTACAATGAGCAGTTCTTC
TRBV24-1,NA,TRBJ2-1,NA,CATSDLSRPNLLNYNEQFF,TGTGCCACCAGTGATTTGAGCAGGCCTAACCTACTAAACTACAATGAGCAGTTCTTC
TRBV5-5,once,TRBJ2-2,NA,CASSLVAGELFF,TGTGCCAGCAGCTTGGTAGCCGGGGAGCTGTTTTTT
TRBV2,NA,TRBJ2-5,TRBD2,CASTGGSGAETQYF,TGTGCCAGCACTGGGGGTAGCGGGGCGGAGACCCAGTACTTC
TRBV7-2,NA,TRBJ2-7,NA,CASSLDIRGGYEQYF,TGTGCCAGCAGCTTAGACATAAGGGGGGGCTACGAGCAGTACTTC
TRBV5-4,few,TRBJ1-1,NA,CASRQPGNTEAFF,TGTGCCAGCAGACAGCCAGGGAACACTGAAGCTTTCTTT
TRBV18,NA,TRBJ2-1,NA,CASSPGLSVNEQFF,TGTGCCAGCTCACCAGGGTTGAGCGTCAATGAGCAGTTCTTC
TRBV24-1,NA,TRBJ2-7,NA,CATSGLTSEQYF,TGTGCCACCAGTGGCCTAACCTCCGAGCAGTACTTC
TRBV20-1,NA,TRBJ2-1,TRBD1,CSASHTGGNEQFF,TGCAGTGCTAGTCATACAGGGGGCAATGAGCAGTTCTTC
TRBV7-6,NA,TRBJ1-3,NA,CASSSWKEGRGNTIYF,TGTGCCAGCAGCTCCTGGAAGGAAGGACGTGGAAACACCATATATTTT
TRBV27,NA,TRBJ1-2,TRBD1,CASSSQGVGYTF,TGTGCCAGCAGCTCACAGGGGGTCGGCTACACCTTC
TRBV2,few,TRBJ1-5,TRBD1,CASSQDTTGPHF,TGTGCCAGCAGTCAAGACACGACAGGGCCTCATTTT
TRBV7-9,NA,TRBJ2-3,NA,CASTPFVGNTQYF,TGTGCCAGCACCCCGTTCGTAGGGAATACGCAGTATTTT
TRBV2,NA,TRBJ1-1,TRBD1,CASRVRDRVKNTEAFF,TGTGCCAGCAGGGTCCGGGACAGGGTGAAAAACACTGAAGCTTTCTTT
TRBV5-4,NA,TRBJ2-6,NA,CASSVTGSGANVLTF,TGTGCCAGCAGCGTAACAGGCTCTGGGGCCAACGTCCTGACTTTC
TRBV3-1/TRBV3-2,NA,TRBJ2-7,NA,CASSPVGFYEQYF,TGTGCCAGCAGCCCCGTAGGGTTTTACGAGCAGTACTTC
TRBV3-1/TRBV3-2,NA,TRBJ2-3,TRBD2,CASSHSPSGDDTQYF,TGTGCCAGCAGCCATTCACCTAGCGGGGACGATACGCAGTATTTT
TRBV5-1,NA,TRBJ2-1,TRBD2,CASSSGTSGYNEQFF,TGCGCCAGCAGCTCCGGGACTAGCGGTTACAATGAGCAGTTCTTC
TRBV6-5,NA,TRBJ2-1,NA,CASRQNRDDRQFF,TGTGCCAGCAGGCAAAACAGAGATGATCGACAGTTCTTC
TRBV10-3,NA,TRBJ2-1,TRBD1,CAISELPPGQGTYNEQFF,TGTGCCATCAGTGAATTACCGCCGGGACAGGGTACCTACAATGAGCAGTTCTTC
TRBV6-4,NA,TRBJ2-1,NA,CASPPLNEQFF,TGTGCCAGCCCTCCCCTCAATGAGCAGTTCTTC
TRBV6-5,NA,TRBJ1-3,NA,CASSFGFGNTIYF,TGTGCCAGCAGTTTTGGGTTTGGAAACACCATATATTTT
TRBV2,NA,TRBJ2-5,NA,CASSLLGGETQYF,TGTGCCAGCAGCCTCCTAGGGGGGGAGACCCAGTACTTC
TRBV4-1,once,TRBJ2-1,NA,CASSQDRVSYNEQFF,TGCGCCAGCAGCCAAGATAGGGTTTCCTACAATGAGCAGTTCTTC
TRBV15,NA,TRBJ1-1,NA,CATSSAYGVGVGETEAFF,TGTGCCACCAGCAGCGCGTATGGGGTTGGGGTAGGGGAGACTGAAGCTTTCTTT
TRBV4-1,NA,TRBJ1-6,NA,CASSQDARQGSMRNNSPLHF,TGCGCCAGCAGCCAAGATGCCCGGCAGGGCTCCATGAGAAATAATTCACCCCTCCACTTT
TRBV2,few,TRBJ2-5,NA,CASRAGLAEETQYF,TGTGCCAGCAGAGCCGGGCTAGCCGAAGAGACCCAGTACTTC
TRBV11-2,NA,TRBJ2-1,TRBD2,CASSQDRGVFVEQFF,TGTGCCAGCAGTCAAGACCGGGGGGTCTTTGTTGAGCAGTTCTTC
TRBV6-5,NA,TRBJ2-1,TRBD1,CASRGDRGYNEQFF,TGTGCCAGCAGGGGGGACAGGGGCTACAATGAGCAGTTCTTC
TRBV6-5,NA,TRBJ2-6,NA,CASKEGGAGANVLTF,TGTGCCAGTAAGGAGGGGGGGGCTGGGGCCAACGTCCTGACTTTC
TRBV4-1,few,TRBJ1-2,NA,CASSQGGRGERAEYGYTF,TGCGCCAGCAGCCAAGGCGGACGGGGAGAGCGGGCAGAATATGGCTACACCTTC
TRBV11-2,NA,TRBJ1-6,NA,CASSQGYNSPLHF,TGTGCCAGCAGCCAGGGGTATAATTCACCCCTCCACTTT
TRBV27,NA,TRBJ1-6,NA,CASSLLNILGPLHF,TGTGCCAGCAGTTTACTCAATATTTTGGGACCCCTCCACTTT
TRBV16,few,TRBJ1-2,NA,CASSPDSYGYTF,TGTGCCAGCAGCCCGGACAGCTATGGCTACACCTTC
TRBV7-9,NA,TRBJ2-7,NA,CASSRGLGGEQYF,TGTGCCAGCAGCCGGGGTTTGGGGGGCGAGCAGTACTTC
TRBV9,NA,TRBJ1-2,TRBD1,CASSATGVDFYGYTF,TGTGCCAGCAGCGCAACAGGGGTAGATTTCTATGGCTACACCTTC
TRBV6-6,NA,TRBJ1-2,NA,CASSSHIEEHYGYTF,TGTGCCAGCAGTTCCCACATAGAGGAGCACTATGGCTACACCTTC
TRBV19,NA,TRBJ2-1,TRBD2,CASNPNAGLAYNEQFF,TGTGCCAGTAACCCTAACGCCGGACTAGCTTACAATGAGCAGTTCTTC
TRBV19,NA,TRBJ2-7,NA,CASISGQGLSEQYF,TGTGCCAGTATTTCCGGGCAGGGTTTGAGCGAGCAGTACTTC
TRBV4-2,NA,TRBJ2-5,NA,CASSQARVETQYF,TGTGCCAGCAGCCAAGCTAGGGTGGAGACCCAGTACTTC